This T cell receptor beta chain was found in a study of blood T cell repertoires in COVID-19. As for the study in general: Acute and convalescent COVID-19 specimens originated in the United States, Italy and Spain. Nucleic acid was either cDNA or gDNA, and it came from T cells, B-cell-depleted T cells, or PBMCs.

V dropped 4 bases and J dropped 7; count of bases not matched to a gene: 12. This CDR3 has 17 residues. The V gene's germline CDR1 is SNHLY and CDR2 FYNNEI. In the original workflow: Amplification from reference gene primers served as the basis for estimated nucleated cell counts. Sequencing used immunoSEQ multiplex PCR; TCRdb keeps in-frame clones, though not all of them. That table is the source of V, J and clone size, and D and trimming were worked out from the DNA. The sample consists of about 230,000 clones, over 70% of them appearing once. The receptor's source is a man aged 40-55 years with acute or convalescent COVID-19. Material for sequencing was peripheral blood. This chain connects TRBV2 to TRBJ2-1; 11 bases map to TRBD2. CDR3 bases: TGTGCCAGCAGTGTTGGCATCGGACTAGCGGGTTCTAATGAGCAGTTCTTC. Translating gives CASSVGIGLAGSNEQFF.